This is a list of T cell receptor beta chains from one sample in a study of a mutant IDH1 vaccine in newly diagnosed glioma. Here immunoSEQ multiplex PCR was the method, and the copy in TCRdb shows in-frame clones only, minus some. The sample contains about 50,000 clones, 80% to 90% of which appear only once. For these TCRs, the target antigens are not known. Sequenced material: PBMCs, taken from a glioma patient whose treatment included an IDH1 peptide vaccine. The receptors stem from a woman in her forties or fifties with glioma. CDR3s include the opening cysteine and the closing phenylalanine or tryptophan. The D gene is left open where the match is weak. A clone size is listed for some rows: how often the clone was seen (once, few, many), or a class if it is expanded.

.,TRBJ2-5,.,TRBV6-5,TGTGCCAGCAGTTACTCGATTCGAGTTTTTCAAGAGACCCAGTACTTC,CASSYSIRVFQETQYF
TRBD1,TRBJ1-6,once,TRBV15,TGTGCCACCAGCAGAGATTATATGGGACAGGGTGCCCCACCCCTCCACTTT,CATSRDYMGQGAPPLHF
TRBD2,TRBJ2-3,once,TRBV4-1,TGCGCCAGCAGCCAAGTAGTAGCGGGGAGCGCAGATACGCAGTATTTT,CASSQVVAGSADTQYF
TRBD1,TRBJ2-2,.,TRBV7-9,TGTGCCAGCAGCCGGGACAGTCCTTCCACCGGGGAGCTGTTTTTT,CASSRDSPSTGELFF
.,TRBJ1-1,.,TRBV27,TGTGCCAGCAGTTTTACAGGGTTTATTGCTGAAGCTTTCTTT,CASSFTGFIAEAFF
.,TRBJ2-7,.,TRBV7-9,TGTGCCAGTCAGCTAGTTCAGGGCTACGAGCAGTACTTC,CASQLVQGYEQYF
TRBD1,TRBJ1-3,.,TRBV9,TGTGCCAGCAGCGTCGACAGGGTGGCTGGAAACACCATATATTTT,CASSVDRVAGNTIYF
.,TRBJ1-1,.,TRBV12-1,TGTGCCAGCAGCCCTCCGGGGACAGGATCCATGAACACTGAAGCTTTCTTT,CASSPPGTGSMNTEAFF
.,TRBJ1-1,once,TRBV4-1,TGCGCCAGCAGCGCAGGGGTGATGAACACTGAAGCTTTCTTT,CASSAGVMNTEAFF
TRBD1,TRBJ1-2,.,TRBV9,TGTGCCAGCAGCGGCTCCCGGGACAGGGTCGACTATGGCTACACCTTC,CASSGSRDRVDYGYTF
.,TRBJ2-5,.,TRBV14,TGTGCCAGCAGCCCCTACGGACTGACAGGCCTACAAGAGACCCAGTACTTC,CASSPYGLTGLQETQYF
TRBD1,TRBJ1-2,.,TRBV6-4,TGTGCCAGCAGACTCGGGACAGGAAATTCCTATGGCTACACCTTC,CASRLGTGNSYGYTF
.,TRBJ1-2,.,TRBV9,TGTGCCAGCAGCGTAGGTGGCGGCCGTAACTATGGCTACACCTTC,CASSVGGGRNYGYTF
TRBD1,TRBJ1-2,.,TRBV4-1,TGCGCCAGCAGCCAAGATTTCACAGGGGATCATGGCTACACCTTC,CASSQDFTGDHGYTF
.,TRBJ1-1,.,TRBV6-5,TGTGCCAGCAAGCATTTTACGGGGTCCACTGAAGCTTTCTTT,CASKHFTGSTEAFF
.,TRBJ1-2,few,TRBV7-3,TGTGCCAGCAGCTTAGGATCAGGGGTGGGGGGCTACACCTTC,CASSLGSGVGGYTF
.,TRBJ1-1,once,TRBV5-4,TGTGCCAGCGCTTTCGGAACTGAAGCTTTCTTT,CASAFGTEAFF
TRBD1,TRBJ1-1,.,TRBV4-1,TGCGCCAGCAGCCAAGCACCGGGACAGGGGAGGGCTGAAGCTTTCTTT,CASSQAPGQGRAEAFF
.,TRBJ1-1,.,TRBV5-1,TGCGCCAGCAGCCAGCAGGGCACTGAAGCTTTCTTT,CASSQQGTEAFF
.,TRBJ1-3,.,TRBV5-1,TGCGCCAGCAGCCCGGACAACTCTGGAAACACCATATATTTT,CASSPDNSGNTIYF
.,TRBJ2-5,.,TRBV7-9,TGTGCCAGCAGCTTAGACCTGTACCAAGAGACCCAGTACTTC,CASSLDLYQETQYF
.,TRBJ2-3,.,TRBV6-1,TGTGCCAGCAATGTTCGCTGGGAGCAGTATTTT,CASNVRWEQYF
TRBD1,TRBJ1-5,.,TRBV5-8,TGTGCCAGCAGCCCGACAGGGGCGGGCGATCAGCCCCAGCATTTT,CASSPTGAGDQPQHF
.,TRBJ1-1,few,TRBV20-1,TGCAGTGCTCCCGGGCCACGCGAAGCTTTCTTT,CSAPGPREAFF